This T cell receptor beta chain was sequenced in a study of cytomegalovirus exposure and HLA in healthy donors. The germline V gene encodes CDR1 SGDLS and CDR2 YYNGEE. Trimming cost V 4 bases and J 0 bases; bases outside gene matches: 10. The CDR3 length is 18 residues. The PCR used 60 Vbeta and 13 Jbeta primers. The assay was immunoSEQ multiplex PCR, and TCRdb's table has in-frame clones only and misses some. The listing records under 200,000 clones. The study's findings and limits: Cytomegalovirus-associated status was assigned to some 180 TCR beta chains.

Details on this clone: Its matching antigen is unknown.

The chain couples TRBV9 to TRBJ2-2, with 9 nucleotides matching TRBD1. The sequenced sample was PBMCs. The receptor was isolated from a woman younger than 30 in good health and CMV-seropositive. Here the CDR3 DNA reads TGTGCCAGCAGCTCCGGGACAGGGTCACCTACGAACACCGGGGAGCTGTTTTTT. Protein sequence: CASSSGTGSPTNTGELFF.